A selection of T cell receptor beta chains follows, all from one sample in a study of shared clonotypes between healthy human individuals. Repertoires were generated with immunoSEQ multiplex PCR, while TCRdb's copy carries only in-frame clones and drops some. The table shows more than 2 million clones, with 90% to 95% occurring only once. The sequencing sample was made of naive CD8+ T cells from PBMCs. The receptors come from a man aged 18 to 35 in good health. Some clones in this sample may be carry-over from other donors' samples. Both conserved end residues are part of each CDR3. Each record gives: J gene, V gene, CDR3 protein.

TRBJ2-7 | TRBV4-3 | CASSQDSAYEQYF
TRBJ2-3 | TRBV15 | CATSRDRGPGATQYF
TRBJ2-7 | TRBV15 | CATSRGGQEIYEQYF
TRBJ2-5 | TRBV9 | CASGAGGRQETQYF
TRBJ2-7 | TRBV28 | CASNRKPGTPYEQYF
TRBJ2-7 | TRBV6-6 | CASSNPRDSSYEQYF
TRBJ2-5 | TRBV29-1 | CSAELTRAQETQYF
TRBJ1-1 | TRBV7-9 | CASSWTGNTEAFF
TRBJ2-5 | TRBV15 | CATSSRTSGSLKYF
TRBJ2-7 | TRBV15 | CATSRGVRIYEQYF
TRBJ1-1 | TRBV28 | CASSIMRSRTEAFF
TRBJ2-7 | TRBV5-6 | CASSYESSYEQYF
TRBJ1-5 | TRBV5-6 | CASSLGFGGNQPQHF
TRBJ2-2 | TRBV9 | CASSDLGRREGPNTGELFF
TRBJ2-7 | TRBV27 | CASSFSASYEQYF
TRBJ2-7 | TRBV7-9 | CASSLFPSYYEQYF
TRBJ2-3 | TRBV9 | CASSTGDTDTQYF
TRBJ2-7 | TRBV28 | CAISGGPYEQYF
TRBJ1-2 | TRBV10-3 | CAISESNFPVGGYTF
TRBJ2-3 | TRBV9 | CASSESTDTQYF
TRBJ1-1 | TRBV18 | CASSPNRGPNTEAFF
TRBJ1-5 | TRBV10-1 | CASSEGQPNQPQHF
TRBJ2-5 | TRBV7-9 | CASTTTSAGIMETQYF
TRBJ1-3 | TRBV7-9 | CASSLEAGGENTIYF
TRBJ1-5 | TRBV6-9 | CASSLDRGYNQPQHF
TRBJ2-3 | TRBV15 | CATSPQGGLAGVAPTDTQYF
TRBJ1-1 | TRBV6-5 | CASSRTGMNTEAFF
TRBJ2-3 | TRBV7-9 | CASSRAGQGRTDTQYF
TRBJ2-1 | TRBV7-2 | CASRGQGGNEQFF
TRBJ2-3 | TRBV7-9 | CASSLGAGGLTDTQYF
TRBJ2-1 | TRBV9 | CASSVGSSEQFF
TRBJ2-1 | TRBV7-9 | CASSSSVEGYNEQFF
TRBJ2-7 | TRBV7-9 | CASSPPGGTSYEQYF
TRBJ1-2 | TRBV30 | CAWEPGHLNYGYTF
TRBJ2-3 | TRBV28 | CASRMGAVIPDTQYF
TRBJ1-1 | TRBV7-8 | CASSLALEGSSLTEAFF
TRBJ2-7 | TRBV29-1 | CSAQGAGVRYEQYF
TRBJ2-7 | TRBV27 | CASSPSGLAVYEQYF
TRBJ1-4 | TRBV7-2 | CASSFGVFRGISEKLFF
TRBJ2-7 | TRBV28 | CAVWGVGRQSSYEQYF
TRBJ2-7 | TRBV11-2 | CASSLDLVDYEQYF